Many counts were recorded for the clone carrying this T cell receptor beta chain. Its cognate antigen is unknown. Construction of the TCR beta libraries employed iRepertoire HTBI primers in conjunction with Arm-PCR of CDR3 regions. From the multiplex PCR reads, TCRdb called clonotypes with MiXCR, one entry per CDR3 protein. The sample includes hundreds of thousands of distinct CDR3 sequences, around a fifth of them seen just once. The data stem from a study of regulatory T cells in long-lasting Graves disease. About the study: To qualify as persistent, Graves' disease required over 5 years of antithyroid drugs with positive TSH receptor antibodies.

The J segment lost 7 bases and the V segment lost 5 bases, leaving 16 bases of the junction unmatched. This CDR3 spans 17 amino acids. The germline CDR1 and CDR2 sequences are SEHNR and FQNEAQ (reference sequence). Findings and caveats of the study: Gene preferences differed: TRBV28, TRBJ1-2, TRBJ2-5 in persistent cases. Thyroid tissue was not studied; only peripheral blood was.

Time point of the sample: persistent/refractory GD, antithyroid drugs over 5 years with positive TRAb. With RNA extracted from PBMCs as input, the TCR library was made. The TCR was taken from a female donor with Graves disease. The sequences come from peripheral blood mononuclear cells (PBMCs), collected when the disease was refractory, from a patient treated with antithyroid drugs. The V gene is TRBV7-9, the J gene TRBJ1-4, with 7 bases lining up with TRBD1. The CDR3 spells CASSTTGQSFGFEKLFF. DNA for the CDR3: TGTGCCAGCAGCACGACGGGACAGAGTTTCGGGTTTGAAAAACTGTTTTTT. Variable domain in full (rest from reference TRBV7-9 and TRBJ1-4): DTGVSQNPRHKITKRGQNVTFRCDPISEHNRLYWYRQTLGQGPEFLTYFQNEAQLEKSRLLSDRFSAERPKGSFSTLEIQRTEQGDSAMYLCASSTTGQSFGFEKLFFGSGTQLSVL.